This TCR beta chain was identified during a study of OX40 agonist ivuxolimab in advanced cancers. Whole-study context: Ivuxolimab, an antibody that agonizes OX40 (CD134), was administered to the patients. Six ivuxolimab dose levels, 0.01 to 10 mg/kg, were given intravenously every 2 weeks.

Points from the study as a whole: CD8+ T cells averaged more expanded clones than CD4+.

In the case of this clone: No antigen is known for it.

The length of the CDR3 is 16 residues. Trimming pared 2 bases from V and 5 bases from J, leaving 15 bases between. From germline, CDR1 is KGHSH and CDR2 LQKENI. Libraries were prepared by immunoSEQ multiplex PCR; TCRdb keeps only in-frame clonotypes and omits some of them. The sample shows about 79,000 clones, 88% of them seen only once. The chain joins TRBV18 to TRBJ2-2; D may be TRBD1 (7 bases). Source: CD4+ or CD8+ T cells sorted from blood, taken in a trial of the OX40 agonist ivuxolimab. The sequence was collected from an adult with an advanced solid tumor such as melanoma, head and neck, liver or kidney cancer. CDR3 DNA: TGTGCCAGCTCACCAACCTGGACAGGAGGGACCGGGGAGCTGTTTTTT. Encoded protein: CASSPTWTGGTGELFF.